This TCR beta chain originates from a study of beta chain features in type 1 diabetes. In total, each donor contributed a single heparinised blood draw that averaged about 110 mL. The sample holds a few counts of this clone. Its antigen is as yet unknown. The V gene's germline CDR1 is SGDLS and CDR2 YYNGEE. V dropped 1 base and J dropped 2 bases, with 13 bases sitting between them. The CDR3 sequence is 16 residues long. The isolated RNA, all of it, was reverse transcribed, so expressed TCRB transcripts were what got sequenced. This table comes from immunoSEQ multiplex PCR, and its TCRdb copy is limited to in-frame clones, with some not included. Of roughly 370,000 clones in the sample, about 15% were seen once. Overall study findings and caveats: In these data, an HLA type influence on TCRB rearrangement remained unresolved. Possible PCR preference for shorter templates applied equally to patients and controls.

The rearrangement uses TRBV9 and TRBJ2-1, with D unclear. The material sequenced was naive CD4+ T cells from blood. The clonotype comes from a man aged 30 to 39 in good health. In DNA form, the CDR3 reads TGTGCCAGCAGCGTACCGCCTTCCGAGCCCTACAATGAGCAGTTCTTC. It yields the protein CASSVPPSEPYNEQFF.